These T cell receptor beta chains were read from a single sample in a study of identical twins. TCRdb recomputed calls from the 5' RACE reads with MiXCR, one row per CDR3 protein. The table lists 280,000 or so distinct CDR3 sequences, 6.5% to 9.5% of them singletons, with about 2.1% in the top ten. The sample was also reused in another study, on yellow fever vaccine responses in identical twins.

Sequenced sample: memory (CD45RO+) T cells sorted from blood. Every receptor here comes from a woman aged 18-35 years in good health. Both conserved end residues are part of each CDR3. A D gene is named only where the DNA matches it firmly. The size of a clone is reported for some rows only, either as once, few or many, or as a class for expanded clones.

d_gene	v_gene	abundance	j_gene	CDR3aa	CDR3nt
TRBD2	TRBV4-1	-	TRBJ2-3	CASRMVSGGRADTQYF	TGCGCCAGCAGGATGGTGTCGGGAGGGAGAGCAGATACGCAGTATTTT
TRBD2	TRBV12-3/TRBV12-4	few	TRBJ2-1	CASTGGRARNEQFF	TGTGCCAGCACTGGCGGGAGGGCCAGAAATGAGCAGTTCTTC
-	TRBV5-5	few	TRBJ1-1	CASSLEGVGAFF	TGTGCCAGCAGCTTGGAAGGGGTGGGAGCTTTCTTT
-	TRBV3-1	many	TRBJ1-1	CASRPTSLSLTEAFF	TGTGCCAGCAGACCTACATCATTGAGCTTGACTGAAGCTTTCTTT
TRBD2	TRBV12-3/TRBV12-4	many	TRBJ2-1	CASSSRLAGAYNEQFF	TGTGCCAGCAGTTCGAGACTAGCGGGAGCCTACAATGAGCAGTTCTTC
-	TRBV6-4	-	TRBJ2-2	CASGSTGGHTGELFF	TGTGCCAGCGGCTCCACGGGGGGCCACACCGGGGAGCTGTTTTTT
-	TRBV5-6	-	TRBJ1-1	CASSFGGANTEAFF	TGTGCCAGCAGCTTCGGGGGCGCGAACACTGAAGCTTTCTTT
-	TRBV12-3/TRBV12-4	many	TRBJ2-1	CASSLYTYNEQFF	TGTGCCAGCAGTTTATACACGTACAATGAGCAGTTCTTC
-	TRBV11-1	-	TRBJ1-4	CASSLTGTSEKLFF	TGTGCCAGCAGCCTAACCGGGACCAGTGAAAAACTGTTTTTT
-	TRBV20-1	many	TRBJ2-1	CSAAGPSYNEQFF	TGCAGTGCCGCGGGCCCCTCCTACAATGAGCAGTTCTTC
-	TRBV20-1	-	TRBJ1-2	CSASIILANYGYTF	TGCAGTGCTAGCATCATCCTTGCAAACTATGGCTACACCTTC
-	TRBV2	-	TRBJ2-5	CASSAGAHGETQYF	TGTGCCAGCAGTGCCGGGGCCCACGGGGAGACCCAGTACTTC
-	TRBV6-6	many	TRBJ2-2	CASSRLGTGELFF	TGTGCCAGCAGCCGGTTGGGCACCGGGGAGCTGTTTTTT
TRBD1	TRBV12-3/TRBV12-4	many	TRBJ1-1	CASSLRAIGTGSEAFF	TGTGCCAGCTCTTTAAGGGCAATCGGGACAGGGTCTGAAGCTTTCTTT
TRBD1	TRBV12-5	-	TRBJ2-2	CASGSGQGFTGELFF	TGTGCTAGTGGTTCCGGACAGGGCTTCACCGGGGAGCTGTTTTTT
-	TRBV5-1	many	TRBJ2-1	CASSLLQGTYNEQFF	TGCGCCAGCAGCTTATTACAGGGAACCTACAATGAGCAGTTCTTC
TRBD2	TRBV28	-	TRBJ2-4	CASSFVAGGIPLAKNIQYF	TGTGCCAGCAGTTTTGTGGCGGGGGGAATCCCACTAGCCAAAAACATTCAGTACTTC
-	TRBV12-3/TRBV12-4	-	TRBJ2-5	CASSFEGRETQYF	TGTGCCAGCAGTTTTGAGGGAAGAGAGACCCAGTACTTC
-	TRBV28	-	TRBJ1-2	CASTPDMIVGGYTF	TGTGCCAGCACCCCGGACATGATAGTTGGAGGCTACACCTTC
TRBD2	TRBV11-1	once	TRBJ2-3	CASSPRLSARREAVDTQYF	TGTGCCAGCAGCCCACGTCTGTCGGCACGGCGGGAGGCGGTAGATACGCAGTATTTT
TRBD1	TRBV3-1	many	TRBJ2-6	CASSPTGSGANVLTF	TGTGCCAGCAGCCCGACAGGGTCTGGGGCCAACGTCCTGACTTTC
TRBD1	TRBV29-1	many	TRBJ1-5	CSQDRASQPQHF	TGCAGCCAGGACAGGGCTAGTCAGCCCCAGCATTTT
-	TRBV4-1	many	TRBJ1-2	CASSQVEGPVGGYTF	TGCGCCAGCAGCCAAGTGGAGGGGCCGGTCGGGGGCTACACCTTC
-	TRBV5-1	many	TRBJ1-3	CASSLEPGSGNTIYF	TGCGCCAGCAGCTTGGAACCAGGCTCTGGAAACACCATATATTTT
-	TRBV29-1	many	TRBJ1-1	CSGRQGTEAFF	TGCAGCGGTCGCCAGGGCACTGAAGCTTTCTTT
-	TRBV7-9	many	TRBJ2-2	CASSPPTGNTGELFF	TGTGCCAGCAGCCCCCCGACAGGGAACACCGGGGAGCTGTTTTTT
-	TRBV25-1	many	TRBJ1-4	CASRRGKNEKLFF	TGTGCCAGCCGAAGGGGGAAAAATGAAAAACTGTTTTTT
-	TRBV29-1	many	TRBJ1-2	CSFLPTSRDGYTF	TGCAGCTTTCTTCCAACCTCGAGGGATGGCTACACCTTC
-	TRBV14	few	TRBJ2-3	CASSQDGGPYYPDTQYF	TGTGCCAGCAGCCAAGACGGGGGACCGTACTACCCAGATACGCAGTATTTT
TRBD2	TRBV15	few	TRBJ2-1	CATSRDAGGPRNEQFF	TGTGCCACCAGCAGAGATGCGGGGGGGCCAAGGAATGAGCAGTTCTTC
TRBD1	TRBV7-9	many	TRBJ1-1	CASSLAGGQWNTEAFF	TGTGCCAGCAGCCTAGCCGGGGGACAGTGGAACACTGAAGCTTTCTTT
-	TRBV10-3	many	TRBJ2-4	CAISEGVIAKNIQYF	TGTGCCATCAGTGAGGGGGTGATAGCCAAAAACATTCAGTACTTC
-	TRBV5-1	few	TRBJ2-7	CASSLGTTKGSEQYF	TGCGCCAGCAGCTTGGGGACGACGAAGGGTAGCGAGCAGTACTTC
TRBD1	TRBV11-3	many	TRBJ1-1	CASSLAQGADTEAFF	TGTGCCAGCAGCTTGGCGCAGGGGGCGGACACTGAAGCTTTCTTT
-	TRBV24-1	few	TRBJ2-5	CATSAAMGTETQYF	TGTGCCACCAGCGCCGCAATGGGTACGGAGACCCAGTACTTC
-	TRBV7-6	many	TRBJ2-5	CASSATPGTETQYF	TGTGCCAGCAGCGCGACGCCCGGGACGGAGACCCAGTACTTC
TRBD1	TRBV7-2	many	TRBJ2-1	CASTERQGSYNEQFF	TGTGCCAGCACGGAGAGACAGGGGTCCTACAATGAGCAGTTCTTC
-	TRBV2	-	TRBJ2-7	CASSAARTYEQYF	TGTGCCAGCAGTGCGGCGCGTACCTACGAGCAGTACTTC
-	TRBV7-3	few	TRBJ2-6	CASSLQGYLSGANVLTF	TGTGCCAGCAGCCTACAGGGATACCTCTCTGGGGCCAACGTCCTGACTTTC
TRBD2	TRBV5-1	many	TRBJ2-1	CASSLGGTSGNNEQFF	TGCGCCAGCAGCTTGGGGGGGACTAGCGGGAATAATGAGCAGTTCTTC
TRBD1	TRBV6-5	many	TRBJ2-3	CASSWTGGTDTQYF	TGTGCCAGCAGTTGGACAGGGGGCACAGATACGCAGTATTTT
TRBD2	TRBV4-2	few	TRBJ2-7	CASSQESAGASYEQYF	TGTGCCAGCAGCCAAGAATCAGCGGGGGCCTCCTACGAGCAGTACTTC
TRBD1	TRBV10-3	-	TRBJ1-2	CAISESPAGGGYTF	TGTGCCATCAGTGAGTCGCCGGCAGGGGGGGGCTACACCTTC
-	TRBV24-1	many	TRBJ2-5	CATSDRVAQETQYF	TGTGCCACCAGTGACAGGGTAGCCCAAGAGACCCAGTACTTC
-	TRBV7-9	many	TRBJ2-2	CASSRDQAGELFF	TGTGCCAGCAGCAGAGATCAGGCCGGGGAGCTGTTTTTT
-	TRBV2	few	TRBJ2-2	CASSDPGGRDTGELFF	TGTGCCAGCAGTGACCCAGGAGGCCGGGACACCGGGGAGCTGTTTTTT
TRBD2	TRBV10-3	few	TRBJ2-7	CAISPRGVLGYEQYF	TGTGCCATCAGCCCACGGGGGGTGTTGGGATACGAGCAGTACTTC
-	TRBV7-2	few	TRBJ1-6	CASSFEYLENSPLHF	TGTGCCAGCAGCTTTGAGTATTTGGAGAATTCACCCCTCCACTTT
TRBD1	TRBV24-1	-	TRBJ2-7	CATIRQGSSYEQYF	TGTGCCACCATTCGACAGGGGAGTTCCTACGAGCAGTACTTC
-	TRBV9	-	TRBJ2-2	CASAPTGPGELFF	TGTGCCAGCGCACCAACGGGGCCCGGGGAGCTGTTTTTT
TRBD2	TRBV25-1	few	TRBJ2-6	CASSGGLAGGHGANVLTF	TGTGCCAGCAGTGGGGGACTAGCGGGGGGGCACGGGGCCAACGTCCTGACTTTC
-	TRBV14	-	TRBJ2-2	CASSRFQGTTGELFF	TGTGCCAGCAGCCGCTTCCAGGGTACCACCGGGGAGCTGTTTTTT
TRBD2	TRBV20-1	few	TRBJ2-5	CSARYPSGLAETFGETQYF	TGCAGTGCTAGATACCCCTCCGGACTAGCGGAGACCTTCGGGGAGACCCAGTACTTC
-	TRBV5-1	few	TRBJ2-3	CASSFQGGLEDTQYF	TGCGCCAGCAGCTTTCAGGGGGGGCTGGAAGATACGCAGTATTTT
-	TRBV2	-	TRBJ2-3	CASGGVNTDTQYF	TGTGCCAGCGGAGGGGTCAACACAGATACGCAGTATTTT